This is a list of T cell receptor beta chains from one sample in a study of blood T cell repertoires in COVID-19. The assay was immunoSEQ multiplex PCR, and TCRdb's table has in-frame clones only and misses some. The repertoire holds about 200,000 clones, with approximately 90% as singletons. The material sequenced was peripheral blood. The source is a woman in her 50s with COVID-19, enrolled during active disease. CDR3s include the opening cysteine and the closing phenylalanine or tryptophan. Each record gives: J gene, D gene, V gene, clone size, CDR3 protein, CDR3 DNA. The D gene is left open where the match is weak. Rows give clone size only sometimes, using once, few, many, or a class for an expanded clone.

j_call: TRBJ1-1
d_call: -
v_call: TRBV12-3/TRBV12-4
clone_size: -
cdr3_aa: CASLLNTEAFF
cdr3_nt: TGTGCCAGCCTATTGAACACTGAAGCTTTCTTT

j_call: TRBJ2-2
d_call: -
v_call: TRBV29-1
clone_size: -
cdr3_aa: CSVVGLTHTGELFF
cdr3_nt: TGCAGCGTCGTGGGACTTACTCACACCGGGGAGCTGTTTTTT

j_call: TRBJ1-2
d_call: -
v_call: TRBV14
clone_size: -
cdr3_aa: CASSPRNYGYTF
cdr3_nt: TGTGCCAGCAGCCCCCGTAACTATGGCTACACCTTC

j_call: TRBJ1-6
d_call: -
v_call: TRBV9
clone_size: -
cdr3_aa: CASRREGNSPLHF
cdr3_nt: TGTGCCAGCAGGAGGGAAGGCAATTCACCCCTCCACTTT

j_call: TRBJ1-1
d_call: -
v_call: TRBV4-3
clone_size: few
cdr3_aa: CASSQDRRGAFF
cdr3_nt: TGCGCCAGCAGCCAAGATAGGCGAGGGGCTTTCTTT

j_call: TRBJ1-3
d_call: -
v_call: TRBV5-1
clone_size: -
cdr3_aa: CASSEQGAGNTIYF
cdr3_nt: TGCGCCAGCAGCGAACAGGGAGCTGGAAACACCATATATTTT

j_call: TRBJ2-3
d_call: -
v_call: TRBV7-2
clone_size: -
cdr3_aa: CASSLIGTDTQYF
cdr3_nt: TGTGCCAGCAGCTTAATCGGCACAGATACGCAGTATTTT

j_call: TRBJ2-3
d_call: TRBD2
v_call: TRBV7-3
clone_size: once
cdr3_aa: CASSSYGLAGGGTDTQYF
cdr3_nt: TGTGCCAGCAGCTCCTACGGACTAGCGGGGGGGGGCACAGATACGCAGTATTTT

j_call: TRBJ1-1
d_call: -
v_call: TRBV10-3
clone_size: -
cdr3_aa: CATTSGGDTEAFF
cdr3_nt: TGTGCCACCACCTCAGGAGGGGACACTGAAGCTTTCTTT

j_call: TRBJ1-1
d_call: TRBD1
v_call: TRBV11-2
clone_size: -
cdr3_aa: CASTRFTGGYGGTEAFF
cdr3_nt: TGTGCCAGCACCCGATTTACAGGGGGCTACGGGGGAACTGAAGCTTTCTTT

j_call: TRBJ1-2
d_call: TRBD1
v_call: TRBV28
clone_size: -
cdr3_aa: CASTTGGALNYGYTF
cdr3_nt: TGTGCCAGCACCACAGGGGGCGCACTCAACTATGGCTACACCTTC

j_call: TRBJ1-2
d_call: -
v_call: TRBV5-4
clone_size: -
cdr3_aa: CATSRDLTTGMGGYTF
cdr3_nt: TGTGCCACCAGTAGGGATTTAACAACAGGGATGGGGGGCTACACCTTC

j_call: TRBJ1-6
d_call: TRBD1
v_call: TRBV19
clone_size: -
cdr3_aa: CASSGQGAGNSPLHF
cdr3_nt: TGTGCCAGTAGTGGACAGGGGGCCGGTAATTCACCCCTCCACTTT

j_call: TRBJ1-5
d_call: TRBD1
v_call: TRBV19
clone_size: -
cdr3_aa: CASSQTPGGLQPQHF
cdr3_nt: TGTGCCAGTAGCCAGACCCCAGGGGGCCTGCAGCCCCAGCATTTT

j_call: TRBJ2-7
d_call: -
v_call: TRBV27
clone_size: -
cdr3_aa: CASSEGGSPNYEQYF
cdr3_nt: TGTGCCAGCAGCGAGGGGGGGAGCCCAAACTACGAGCAGTACTTC

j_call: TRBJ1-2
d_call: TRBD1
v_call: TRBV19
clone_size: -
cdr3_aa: CASSPNRGRLEGYTF
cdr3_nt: TGTGCCAGTAGTCCGAACAGGGGCCGCCTTGAAGGCTACACCTTC

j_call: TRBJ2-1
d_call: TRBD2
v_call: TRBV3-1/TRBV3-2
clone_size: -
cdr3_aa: CASSQVGLAGPHNEQFF
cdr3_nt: TGTGCCAGCAGCCAAGTCGGACTAGCGGGGCCTCACAATGAGCAGTTCTTC

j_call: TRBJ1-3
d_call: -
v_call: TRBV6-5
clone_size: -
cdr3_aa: CASSYSRENSGNTIYF
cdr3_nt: TGTGCCAGCAGTTACTCGAGAGAGAACTCTGGAAACACCATATATTTT

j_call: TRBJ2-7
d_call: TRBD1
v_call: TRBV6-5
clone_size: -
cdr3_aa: CASSRVRQGAYEQYF
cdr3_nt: TGTGCCAGCAGTCGGGTGAGACAGGGGGCCTACGAGCAGTACTTC

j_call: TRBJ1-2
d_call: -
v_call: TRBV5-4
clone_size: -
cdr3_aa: CASSLEAGVDTF
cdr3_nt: TGTGCCAGCAGCTTGGAGGCAGGGGTCGACACCTTC

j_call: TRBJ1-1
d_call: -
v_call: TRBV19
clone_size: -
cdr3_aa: CASSTQAGRAFF
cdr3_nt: TGTGCCAGTAGTACCCAAGCCGGGAGAGCTTTCTTT

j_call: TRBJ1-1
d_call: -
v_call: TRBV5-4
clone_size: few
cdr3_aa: CASRQQTGMNTEAFF
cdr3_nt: TGTGCCAGCAGACAACAGACAGGAATGAACACTGAAGCTTTCTTT

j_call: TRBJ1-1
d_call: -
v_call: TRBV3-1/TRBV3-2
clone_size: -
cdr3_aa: CASSQDPHRVTEAFF
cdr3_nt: TGTGCCAGCAGCCAAGATCCCCATCGGGTGACTGAAGCTTTCTTT

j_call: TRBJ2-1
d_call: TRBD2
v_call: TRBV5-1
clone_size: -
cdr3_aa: CASSLTSGSSYNEQFF
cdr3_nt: TGCGCCAGCAGCTTGACTAGCGGCAGCTCCTACAATGAGCAGTTCTTC

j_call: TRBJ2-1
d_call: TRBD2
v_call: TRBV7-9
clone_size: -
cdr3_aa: CAGGPGVVAGSSYNEQFF
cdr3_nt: TGTGCCGGGGGACCTGGGGTGGTAGCGGGGAGCTCCTACAATGAGCAGTTCTTC

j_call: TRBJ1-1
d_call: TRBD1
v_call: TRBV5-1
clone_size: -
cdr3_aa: CASSTGTGVGGTEAFF
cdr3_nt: TGCGCCAGCAGCACCGGGACAGGCGTCGGTGGCACTGAAGCTTTCTTT